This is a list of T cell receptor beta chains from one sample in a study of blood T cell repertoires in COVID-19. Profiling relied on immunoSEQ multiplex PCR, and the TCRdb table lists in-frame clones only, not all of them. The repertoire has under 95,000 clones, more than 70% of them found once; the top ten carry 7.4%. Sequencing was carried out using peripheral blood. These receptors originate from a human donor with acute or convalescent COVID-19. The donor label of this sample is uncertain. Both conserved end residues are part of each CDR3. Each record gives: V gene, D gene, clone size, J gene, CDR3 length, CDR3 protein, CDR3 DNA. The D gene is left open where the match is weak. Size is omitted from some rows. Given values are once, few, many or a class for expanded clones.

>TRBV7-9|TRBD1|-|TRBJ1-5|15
CASSKDRTGHQPQHF
TGTGCCAGCAGCAAGGACAGGACGGGCCATCAGCCCCAGCATTTT
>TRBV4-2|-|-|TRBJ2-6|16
CASSQDSRFGANVLTF
TGTGCCAGCAGCCAAGACTCTAGGTTTGGGGCCAACGTCCTGACTTTC
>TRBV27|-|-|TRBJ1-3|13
CASRGRSGNTIYF
TGTGCCAGCAGGGGCCGCTCTGGAAACACCATATATTTT
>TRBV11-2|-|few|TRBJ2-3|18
CASSPRRQVGGATDTQYF
TGTGCCAGCAGCCCCCGACGACAGGTAGGGGGGGCCACAGATACGCAGTATTTT
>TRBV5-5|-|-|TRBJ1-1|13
CASSLGQGLEAFF
TGTGCCAGCAGCTTGGGTCAGGGATTAGAAGCTTTCTTT
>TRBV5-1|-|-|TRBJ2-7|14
CASRSSGTYDEQYF
TGCGCCAGCAGAAGCTCCGGGACATACGACGAGCAGTACTTC
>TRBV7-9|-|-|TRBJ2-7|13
CASSLLGSYEQYF
TGTGCCAGCAGCCTCTTGGGGAGCTACGAGCAGTACTTC
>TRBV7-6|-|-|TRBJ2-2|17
CASSLLGTSAISGELFF
TGTGCCAGCAGCTTACTCGGGACTTCGGCGATCTCCGGGGAGCTGTTTTTT
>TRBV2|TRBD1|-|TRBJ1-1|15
CASLTGVRMNTEAFF
TGTGCCAGTTTGACAGGGGTCCGTATGAACACTGAAGCTTTCTTT
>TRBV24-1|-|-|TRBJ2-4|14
CATSDDIQGNIQYF
TGTGCCACCAGTGATGACATACAGGGTAACATTCAGTACTTC
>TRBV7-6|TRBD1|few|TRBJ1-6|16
CASSLGPTGGTSPLHF
TGTGCCAGCAGCTTAGGCCCGACAGGGGGCACCTCACCCCTCCACTTT
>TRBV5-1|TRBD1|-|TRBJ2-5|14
CASSPGTGMKTQYF
TGCGCCAGCAGCCCGGGGACAGGGATGAAGACCCAGTACTTC
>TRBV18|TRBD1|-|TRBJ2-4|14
CASSPLQGQNIQYF
TGTGCCAGCTCACCCCTACAGGGGCAAAACATTCAGTACTTC
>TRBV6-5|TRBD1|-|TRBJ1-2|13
CASSRDRVEGYTF
TGTGCCAGCAGCCGGGACAGGGTCGAGGGCTACACCTTC
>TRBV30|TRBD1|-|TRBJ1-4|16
CAWSEGQGARNEKLFF
TGTGCCTGGAGTGAGGGTCAGGGGGCGCGTAATGAAAAACTGTTTTTT
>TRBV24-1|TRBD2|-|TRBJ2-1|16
CATSDLLGGSYNEQFF
TGTGCCACCAGTGATTTGCTCGGGGGGTCCTACAATGAGCAGTTCTTC
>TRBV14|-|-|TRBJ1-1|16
CASSQDSQGWYTEAFF
TGTGCCAGCAGCCAAGATTCGCAGGGGTGGTACACTGAAGCTTTCTTT
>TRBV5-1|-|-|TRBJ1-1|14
CASSAGEGNTEAFF
TGCGCCAGCAGCGCCGGGGAGGGGAACACTGAAGCTTTCTTT
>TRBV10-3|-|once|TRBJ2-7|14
CAISEGPQYYEQYF
TGTGCCATCAGTGAGGGGCCCCAGTACTACGAGCAGTACTTC
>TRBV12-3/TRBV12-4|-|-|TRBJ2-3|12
CASSLHGDTQYF
TGTGCCAGCAGTTTACACGGTGATACGCAGTATTTT
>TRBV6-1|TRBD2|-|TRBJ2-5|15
CASSDGSGGWETQYF
TGTGCCAGCAGTGATGGTAGCGGGGGGTGGGAGACCCAGTACTTC
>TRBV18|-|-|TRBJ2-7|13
CASSPLAGDEQYF
TGTGCCAGCTCACCGCTCGCAGGGGACGAGCAGTACTTC
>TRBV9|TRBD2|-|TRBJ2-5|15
CASSVRSGGMETQYF
TGTGCCAGCAGCGTAAGGAGCGGGGGGATGGAAACCCAGTACTTC
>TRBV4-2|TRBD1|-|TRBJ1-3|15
CASSQDGTGQDTIYF
TGTGCCAGCAGCCAAGACGGGACAGGACAGGACACCATATATTTT
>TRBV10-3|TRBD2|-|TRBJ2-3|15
CAIRGLAASTDTQYF
TGTGCCATCAGGGGACTAGCGGCTAGCACAGATACGCAGTATTTT
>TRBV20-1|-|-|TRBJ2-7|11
CSARAAYEQYF
TGCAGTGCTAGAGCAGCCTACGAGCAGTACTTC